These 25 T cell receptor beta chains came from one sample sequenced in a study of cytomegalovirus exposure and HLA in healthy donors (TCRdb year 2017). Libraries were built with the immunoSEQ multiplex PCR assay. TCRdb holds this immuneACCESS table with in-frame rearrangements only. Some clones are missing; in checked studies, unresolved V genes explain under half, and the rest has no known cause. This sample comprises tens of thousands of clones, around 94% of them detected only once. Under 3% of the sample is in the top ten clones. Input material: PBMCs. The receptors were gathered from a man younger than 35 in good health and CMV-seronegative.

This chain links TRBV5-5 with TRBJ2-2; 8 positions match TRBD2. The trim removed 2 bases at V and 4 bases at J, leaving 4 bases unmatched. The CDR3 contains 15 residues. CDR1 and CDR2 (germline): SGHKS, YYEKEE (reference sequence). The CDR3 sequence is CASSFNSGATGELFF. In nucleotides, the CDR3 is TGTGCCAGCAGCTTCAATAGCGGGGCCACCGGGGAGCTGTTTTTT.

As DNA, the CDR3 is TGTGCCAGCAGTTCGAATAGTGGGACCCAGTACTTC. This codes for CASSSNSGTQYF. J is TRBJ2-5 and V is TRBV27; D gene unclear. Germline V gene sequence: CDR1 MNHEY, CDR2 SMNVEV (reference sequence). V was cut by 4 bases and J by 7 bases, with 10 bases left in between. This CDR3 comprises 12 residues.

This clone was found a few times. This rearrangement joins TRBV2 to TRBJ2-7; 8 nucleotides agree with TRBD1. The CDR3 covers 15 residues. Germline V CDR1 and CDR2: SNHLY, FYNNEI. The ends lost 6 bases at V and 1 base at J; junction bases unmatched: 8. Here the CDR3 DNA reads TGTGCCAGCAGAGACCTTGGACAGGGTTCCTACGAGCAGTACTTC. The encoded protein is CASRDLGQGSYEQYF.

The J gene is TRBJ2-7, the V gene TRBV6-5, with TRBD2 as a possible D gene (5 bases). This CDR3 region has 12 residues. V lost 4 bases and J 3 bases, leaving 7 bases between the germline ends. Germline V gene sequence: CDR1 MNHEY, CDR2 SVGAGI. CDR3 coding DNA: TGTGCCAGCAGTTCGGACTTCTACGAGCAGTACTTC. As protein: CASSSDFYEQYF.

This clone is a singleton in its sample. This sequence joins TRBV5-1 and TRBJ1-1; no clear D gene. The ends were cut back, 0 bases at V and 7 bases at J, with 4 bases in the middle. This CDR3 has 11 amino acids. Germline lookup yields CDR1 SGHRS and CDR2 YFSETQ. Here the CDR3 reads CASSLGLEAFF. The DNA of the CDR3 is TGCGCCAGCAGCTTGGGGCTTGAAGCTTTCTTT.

The CDR3 bases are TGCAGTGCTAGAGATAATTCCCCAGCTTTCTTT. This translates into CSARDNSPAFF. The chain has TRBV20-1 and TRBJ1-1; D not certain. Germline V gives CDR1 DFQATT, CDR2 SNEGSKA (reference sequence). This CDR3 is built from 11 residues. The germline V and J ends were trimmed by 0 bases and 10 bases, with 9 bases remaining between them.

CDR3 amino acids: CASSWGTGGKTDTQYF. CDR3 coding DNA: TGTGCCAGCAGCTGGGGGACAGGGGGCAAAACAGATACGCAGTATTTT. V and J are TRBV7-3 and TRBJ2-3, with 12 positions matching TRBD1. This CDR3 has 16 residues. Germline loops: CDR1 SGHTA, CDR2 FQGTGA. V shed 4 bases, J shed 3 bases, and the junction held 5 bases outside the gene matches.

The chain recombines TRBV14 with TRBJ2-7; 10 nucleotides line up with TRBD2. CDR3 length: 17 amino acids. V was clipped by 0 bases and J by 1 base; unmatched bases: 6. Germline CDR1 and CDR2: SGHDN and FVKESK. CDR3 in amino acids: CASSQERSLAGSYEQYF. Here the CDR3 DNA reads TGTGCCAGCAGCCAAGAACGGTCACTAGCGGGATCCTACGAGCAGTACTTC.

The V gene is TRBV10-3, the J gene TRBJ2-3, with D tentatively TRBD2 (5 bases). The V end lost 8 bases, the J end lost 6 bases, and 12 bases lay between the germline ends. Per germline, CDR1 ENHRY and CDR2 SYGVKD. The CDR3 has 12 amino acids. The DNA of the CDR3 is TGTGCCATCGCCGGGAATATCGATACGCAGTATTTT. Its translation is CAIAGNIDTQYF.

V gene TRBV5-4 combines with J gene TRBJ1-2; 7 bases line up with TRBD1. This CDR3 spans 14 amino acids. Germline loops: CDR1 SGHNT, CDR2 YYREEE (reference sequence). With 4 bases clipped from V and 5 bases from J, the junction kept 8 bases outside the gene matches. The CDR3 sequence is CASSLQTGRYGYTF. The DNA for the CDR3 is TGTGCCAGCAGCCTACAGACAGGGAGGTATGGCTACACCTTC.

J is TRBJ2-6 and V is TRBV7-3; D remains unclear. V lost 3 bases and J 0 bases, leaving 6 bases between the germline ends. CDR1 and CDR2 from the germline V gene are SGHTA and FQGTGA. The CDR3 loop spans 15 amino acids. CDR3 protein: CASSLGISGANVLTF. The DNA for the CDR3 is TGTGCCAGCAGCTTGGGCATCTCTGGGGCCAACGTCCTGACTTTC. Full variable domain (missing parts from reference TRBV7-3 and TRBJ2-6): GAGVSQTPSNKVTEKGKYVELRCDPISGHTALYWYRQSLGQGPEFLIYFQGTGAADDSGLPNDRFFAVRPEGSVSTLKIQRTERGDSAVYLCASSLGISGANVLTFGAGSRLTVL.

The chain combines TRBV27 with TRBJ2-7; 14 nucleotides line up with TRBD2. Germline V CDR1 and CDR2: MNHEY, SMNVEV (reference sequence). The CDR3 runs 14 residues. J was trimmed by 5 bases and V by 6 bases; bases with no gene match: 3. CDR3 protein: CASRPGLAGDEQYF. As DNA, the CDR3 is TGTGCCAGCAGGCCGGGACTAGCGGGAGACGAGCAGTACTTC.

The rearrangement joins TRBV25-1 to TRBJ1-4, with D unclear. CDR1 MGHDK and CDR2 SYGVNS come from the germline V gene. The V gene lost 6 bases and the J gene lost 5 bases, with 4 bases spanning the gap. The CDR3 totals 11 residues. CDR3: CASRRNEKLFF. Written as DNA, the CDR3 is TGTGCCAGCAGGAGGAATGAAAAACTGTTTTTT.

As DNA, the CDR3 is TGTGCCAGCAGGCCGCGGGGGACAGATACGCAGTATTTT. This codes for CASRPRGTDTQYF. The chain links TRBV6-1 to TRBJ2-3, with 7 bases matching TRBD2. CDR3 length: 13 amino acids. Germline V gene data show CDR1 as MNHNS and CDR2 as SASEGT. V trimming: 6 bases; J trimming: 3 bases; junction bases outside the gene matches: 3.

V and J are TRBV6-5 and TRBJ2-7; D is unresolved. This CDR3 spans 12 amino acids. The V and J ends lost 6 bases and 2 bases respectively, with 8 bases between them. CDR1 and CDR2 (germline): MNHEY, SVGAGI. Here the CDR3 DNA reads TGTGCCAGCAGATCTACAGCCTACGAGCAGTACTTC. It yields the protein CASRSTAYEQYF.

The chain couples TRBV5-1 to TRBJ2-3, with D possibly TRBD1 on 6 matching bases. The CDR3 has 15 amino acids. Between the trimmed V and J ends, which lost 3 bases and 2 bases, there was a span of 13 bases. Germline loops: CDR1 SGHRS, CDR2 YFSETQ. The CDR3 loop reads CASSSWTALTDTQYF. The CDR3 coding sequence is TGCGCCAGCAGCTCTTGGACAGCGCTCACAGATACGCAGTATTTT.

The chain combines TRBV27 with TRBJ2-7; 10 bases agree with TRBD2. The germline gives CDR1 MNHEY, CDR2 SMNVEV (reference sequence). The CDR3 totals 15 residues. V was pared by 6 bases and J by 1 base, with 6 bases of the junction left unmatched. The CDR3 protein is CASRKIAGGSYEQYF. In nucleotides, the CDR3 is TGTGCCAGCAGGAAAATAGCGGGAGGATCCTACGAGCAGTACTTC.

This chain uses TRBV19 with TRBJ1-3; maybe TRBD1 (6 bases). The CDR3 covers 18 residues. Germline lookup yields CDR1 LNHDA and CDR2 SQIVND (reference sequence). The V end was cut by 4 bases, the J end by 3 bases, with 22 bases between. This CDR3 reads CASSTSRDTQSYGNTIYF. In DNA form, the CDR3 reads TGTGCCAGTAGTACTAGCCGGGACACACAGTCTTATGGAAACACCATATATTTT.

The gene calls are TRBV27 and TRBJ1-1; D perhaps matches TRBD1 (6 bases). The germline CDR1 and CDR2 sequences are MNHEY and SMNVEV (reference sequence). V dropped 1 base and J dropped 7 bases, with 10 bases sitting between them. The CDR3 has 13 residues. Here the CDR3 DNA reads TGTGCCAGCAGTTTATTACAGGGAATTGAAGCTTTCTTT. The encoded protein is CASSLLQGIEAFF.

The chain employs TRBV29-1 and TRBJ1-2, with TRBD1 matching over 7 bases. J gave up 0 bases and V 5 bases, and 12 bases lay outside the gene matches. Germline V gene lookup returns CDR1 SQVTM and CDR2 ANQGSEA. The CDR3 is made up of 16 amino acids. CDR3 nucleotide sequence: TGCAGCGTTAGTACTCCCGGGACAGTTCCTAACTATGGCTACACCTTC. Protein: CSVSTPGTVPNYGYTF.

This clone appeared a single time. The chain has TRBV25-1 and TRBJ2-7; 7 bases are shared with TRBD2. J lost 4 bases, V lost 3 bases, and 6 bases had no gene match. The CDR3 is 14 amino acids. Germline assignment: CDR1 MGHDK and CDR2 SYGVNS. CDR3 nucleotides: TGTGCCAGCAGTGACGGACTAGACCCATACGAGCAGTACTTC. Protein product: CASSDGLDPYEQYF.

The V gene is TRBV7-2, the J gene TRBJ2-1, with 9 bases that match TRBD2. The CDR3 loop spans 15 amino acids. Per germline, CDR1 SGHTA and CDR2 FQGNSA. J was trimmed by 15 bases and V by 1 base; bases with no gene match: 13. The CDR3: CASSLEGLAGSPLFF. The CDR3 region has the DNA TGTGCCAGCAGCTTAGAGGGGCTAGCGGGAAGCCCCCTGTTCTTC.

The CDR3 DNA follows: TGCGCCAGCAGCCCGAACAGGGGGAGAAACATTCAGTACTTC. This translates into CASSPNRGRNIQYF. J is TRBJ2-4 and V is TRBV4-3, with 8 bases aligning to TRBD1. The V segment lost 4 bases and the J segment 6 bases; nucleotides outside the gene matches: 5. CDR3 length: 14 amino acids. From germline, CDR1 is LGHNA and CDR2 YSLEER.

V and J are TRBV5-6 and TRBJ2-2, with a weak D call TRBD1 (5 bases). Trimming left V 0 bases short and J 4 bases short, with 10 bases between. The CDR3 loop spans 15 amino acids. The germline CDR1 and CDR2 sequences are SGHDT and YYEEEE. CDR3 loop: CASSLVPDSTGELFF. DNA for the CDR3: TGTGCCAGCAGCTTGGTTCCTGACAGCACCGGGGAGCTGTTTTTT.

The J gene is TRBJ1-1, the V gene TRBV18, with no clear D. V gave up 3 bases and J gave up 3 bases, with 14 bases separating them. The CDR3 sequence is 15 residues long. Per germline, CDR1 KGHSH and CDR2 LQKENI. CDR3 in amino acids: CASSPRRVSDTEAFF. CDR3 sequence (DNA): TGTGCCAGCTCACCTCGGAGGGTGTCGGACACTGAAGCTTTCTTT.